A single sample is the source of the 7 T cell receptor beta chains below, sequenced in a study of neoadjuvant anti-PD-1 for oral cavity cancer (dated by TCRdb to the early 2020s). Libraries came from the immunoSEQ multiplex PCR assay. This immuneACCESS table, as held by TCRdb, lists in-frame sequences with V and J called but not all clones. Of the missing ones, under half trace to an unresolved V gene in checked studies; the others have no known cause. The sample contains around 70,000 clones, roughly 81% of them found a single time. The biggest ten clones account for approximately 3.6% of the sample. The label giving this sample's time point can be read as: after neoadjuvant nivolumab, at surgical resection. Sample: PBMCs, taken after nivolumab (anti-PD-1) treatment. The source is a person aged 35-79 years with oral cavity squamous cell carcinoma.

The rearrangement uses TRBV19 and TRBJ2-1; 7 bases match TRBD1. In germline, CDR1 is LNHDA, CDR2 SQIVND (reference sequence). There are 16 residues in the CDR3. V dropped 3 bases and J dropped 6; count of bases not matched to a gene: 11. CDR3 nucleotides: TGTGCCAGTAGTATCTCGACAGGGACGGGTACCAATGAGCAGTTCTTC. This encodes CASSISTGTGTNEQFF.

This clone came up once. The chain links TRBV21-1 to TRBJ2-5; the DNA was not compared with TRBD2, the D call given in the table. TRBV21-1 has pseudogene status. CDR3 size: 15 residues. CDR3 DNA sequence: TGTGCCAGCAGCAATCCAGCGGTATCCCAAGAGACCCAGTACTTC. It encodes CASSNPAVSQETQYF.

The CDR3 sequence: CASSHRDRTYEQYF. The CDR3 region has the DNA TGTGCCAGCAGCCATCGGGACCGCACCTACGAGCAGTACTTC. The chain recombines TRBV7-9 with TRBJ2-7; possibly TRBD1 or TRBD2 for D (5 bases each). This CDR3 is built from 14 residues. Trimming shortened V by 5 bases and J by 2 bases, and 13 bases separated the two germline ends. CDR1 and CDR2 from the germline V gene are SEHNR and FQNEAQ (reference sequence).

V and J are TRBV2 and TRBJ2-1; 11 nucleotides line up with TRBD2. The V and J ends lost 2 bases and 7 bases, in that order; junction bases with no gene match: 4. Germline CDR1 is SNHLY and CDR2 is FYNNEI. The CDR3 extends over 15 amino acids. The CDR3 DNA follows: TGTGCCAGCAGTGAAACTAGCGGGAGTTGGAATGAGCAGTTCTTC. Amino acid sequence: CASSETSGSWNEQFF.

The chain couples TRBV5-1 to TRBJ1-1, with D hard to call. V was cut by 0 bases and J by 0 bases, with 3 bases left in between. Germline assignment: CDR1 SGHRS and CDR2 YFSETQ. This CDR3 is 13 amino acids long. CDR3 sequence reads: CASSLGMNTEAFF. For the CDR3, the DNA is TGCGCCAGCAGCTTGGGGATGAACACTGAAGCTTTCTTT.

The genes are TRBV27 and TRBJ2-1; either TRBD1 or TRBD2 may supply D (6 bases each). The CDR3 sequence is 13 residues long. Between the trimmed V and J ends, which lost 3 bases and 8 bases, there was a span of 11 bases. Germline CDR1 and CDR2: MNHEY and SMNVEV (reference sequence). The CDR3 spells CASSFGGGDEQFF. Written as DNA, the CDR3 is TGTGCCAGCAGTTTTGGAGGGGGAGATGAGCAGTTCTTC.

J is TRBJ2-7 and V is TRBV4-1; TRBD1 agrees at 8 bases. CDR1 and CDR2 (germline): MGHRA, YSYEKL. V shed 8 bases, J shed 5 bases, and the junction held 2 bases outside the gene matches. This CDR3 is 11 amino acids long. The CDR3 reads CASGQGHEQYF. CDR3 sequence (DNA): TGCGCCAGCGGACAGGGCCACGAGCAGTACTTC.